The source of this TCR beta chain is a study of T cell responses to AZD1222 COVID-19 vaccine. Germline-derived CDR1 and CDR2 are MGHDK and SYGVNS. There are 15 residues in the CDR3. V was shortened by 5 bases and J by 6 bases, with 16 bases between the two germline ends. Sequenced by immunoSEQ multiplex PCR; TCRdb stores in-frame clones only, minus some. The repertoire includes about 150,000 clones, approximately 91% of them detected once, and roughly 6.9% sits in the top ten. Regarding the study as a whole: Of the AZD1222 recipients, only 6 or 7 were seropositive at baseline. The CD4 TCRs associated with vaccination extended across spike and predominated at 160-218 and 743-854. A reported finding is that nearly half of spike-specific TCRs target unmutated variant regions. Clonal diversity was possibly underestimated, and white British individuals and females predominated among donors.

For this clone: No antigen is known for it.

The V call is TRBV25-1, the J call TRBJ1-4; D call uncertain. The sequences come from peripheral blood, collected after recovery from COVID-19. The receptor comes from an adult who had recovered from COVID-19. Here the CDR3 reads CASSPSDTIYEKLFF. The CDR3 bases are TGTGCCAGCAGTCCTTCTGACACAATCTATGAAAAACTGTTTTTT.